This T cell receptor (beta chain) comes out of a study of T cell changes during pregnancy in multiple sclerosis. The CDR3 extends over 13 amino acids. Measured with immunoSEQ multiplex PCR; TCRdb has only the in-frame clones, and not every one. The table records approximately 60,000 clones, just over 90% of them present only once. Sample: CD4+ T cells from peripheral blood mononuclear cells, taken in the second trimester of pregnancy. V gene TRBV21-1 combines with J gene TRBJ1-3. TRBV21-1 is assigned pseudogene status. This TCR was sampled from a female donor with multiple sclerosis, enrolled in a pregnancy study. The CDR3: CASDGSSGNTIYF. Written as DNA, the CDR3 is TGTGCCAGCGACGGGAGCTCTGGAAACACCATATATTTT.